This passage covers 25 T cell receptor beta chains from one sample sequenced in a study of blood T cell repertoires in COVID-19. Assay: immunoSEQ multiplex PCR; the TCRdb copy retains only in-frame clones and omits some. The table includes some 29,000 clones, about 90% detected once. Sequencing was done on a sample of peripheral blood. All receptors come from a human donor in a cohort sampled during active COVID-19.

This clone was seen a handful of times. The chain employs TRBV28 and TRBJ2-7; TRBD1 is a possible D gene (5 bases). Germline V gene data show CDR1 as MDHEN and CDR2 as SYDVKM. This CDR3 has 13 residues. The V end was cut by 7 bases, the J end by 3 bases, with 13 bases between. CDR3 coding DNA: TGTGCCAGCACCACTAACAGGATCTACGAGCAGTACTTC. Encoded protein: CASTTNRIYEQYF.

This chain joins TRBV15 and TRBJ2-7; 7 bases fit TRBD1. V lost 1 base, J lost 5 bases, and 8 bases stayed unmatched. The CDR3 length is 15 residues. Germline V gene sequence: CDR1 LNHNV, CDR2 YYDKDF (reference sequence). The CDR3 DNA is TGTGCCACCAGCAGAGGCCGGGACAGCGCTCACGAGCAGTACTTC. Encoded protein: CATSRGRDSAHEQYF. Full variable domain (remainder filled in from reference TRBV15 and TRBJ2-7): DAMVIQNPRYQVTQFGKPVTLSCSQTLNHNVMYWYQQKSSQAPKLLFHYYDKDFNNEADTPDNFQSRRPNTSFCFLDIRSPGLGDTAMYLCATSRGRDSAHEQYFGPGTRLTVT.

The chain couples TRBV7-3 to TRBJ2-3; 9 bases map to TRBD2. CDR1 is SGHTA and CDR2 is FQGTGA in the germline V gene. V was clipped by 5 bases and J by 5 bases; unmatched bases: 8. The CDR3 has 15 amino acids. This CDR3 reads CASSLQGLAGDTQYF. The CDR3, as DNA: TGTGCCAGCAGCCTACAGGGACTAGCTGGAGATACGCAGTATTTT.

The V gene is TRBV24-1, the J gene TRBJ2-5, with a tentative D call TRBD1 (6 bases). The germline V and J ends were trimmed by 1 base and 5 bases, with 13 bases remaining between them. CDR3 length: 15 residues. CDR1 and CDR2 from the germline V gene are KGHDR and SFDVKD. CDR3 nucleotides: TGTGCCACCAGTGATTTTGGCCAGGGGCGGGAGACCCAGTACTTC. As protein: CATSDFGQGRETQYF.

The rearrangement uses TRBV29-1 and TRBJ2-2, with 7 positions matching TRBD1. Germline trimming cut 6 bases from V and 0 bases from J; bases unmatched to any gene: 7. The CDR3 covers 15 residues. CDR1 is SQVTM and CDR2 is ANQGSEA in the germline V gene. The CDR3 DNA is TGCAGCGTGAAGGGGACAGATGCGAACACCGGGGAGCTGTTTTTT. Its protein product is CSVKGTDANTGELFF.

The rearrangement joins TRBV4-2 to TRBJ2-1, with TRBD2 matching over 15 bases. CDR1 and CDR2 (germline): LGHNA, YNFKEQ. The J segment lost 0 bases and the V segment lost 4 bases, leaving 7 bases of the junction unmatched. The CDR3 is 19 residues long. The CDR3 sequence is CASSPAGTSGGSSYNEQFF. CDR3 nucleotide sequence: TGTGCCAGCAGCCCCGCCGGGACTAGCGGGGGGAGCTCCTACAATGAGCAGTTCTTC.

V gene TRBV7-9 combines with J gene TRBJ2-5, with TRBD1 matching 8 bases. The CDR3 has 16 residues. With V trimmed by 4 bases and J by 4 bases, 11 bases remained unmatched. Germline CDR1 is SEHNR and CDR2 is FQNEAQ (reference sequence). In DNA, the CDR3 is TGTGCCAGCAGCTCCCCAACCGGACAGGGACGAGAGACCCAGTACTTC. The encoded protein is CASSSPTGQGRETQYF.

The J gene is TRBJ2-5, the V gene TRBV3-1 (or the pseudogene TRBV3-2); TRBD1 might be the D (6 bases). Germline CDR1 is LGHDT and CDR2 is YNNKEL (reference sequence). This CDR3 contains 16 residues. The ends were cut back, 4 bases at V and 1 base at J, with 16 bases in the middle. CDR3 protein: CASSPSLQGSQETQYF. CDR3 nucleotides: TGTGCCAGCAGCCCCTCCCTACAGGGATCCCAAGAGACCCAGTACTTC.

The chain combines TRBV7-6 with TRBJ2-3; D might be TRBD1 (7 bases). The CDR3 is made up of 17 amino acids. The germline V gene encodes CDR1 SGHVS and CDR2 FNYEAQ. Deletions cut 7 bases from V and 3 bases from J, with 23 bases between. The CDR3 here is CASTPTAGQWATDTQYF. The CDR3 nucleotides read TGTGCCAGCACCCCCACCGCGGGACAGTGGGCGACAGATACGCAGTATTTT.

This clone was recorded a few times. The CDR3 DNA follows: TGTGCCAGCAGTGAAGAGCCCGGTCCTAGATCCGGGCAGTACTTC. Protein sequence: CASSEEPGPRSGQYF. This chain uses TRBV2 with TRBJ2-7; D unresolved. Germline lookup yields CDR1 SNHLY and CDR2 FYNNEI. The V end lost 1 base, the J end lost 9 bases, and 19 bases lay between the germline ends. The length of the CDR3 is 15 residues.

V gene TRBV4-1 combines with J gene TRBJ1-5; 8 bases line up with TRBD1. The germline gives CDR1 MGHRA, CDR2 YSYEKL. The J segment lost 5 bases and the V segment lost 3 bases, leaving 6 bases of the junction unmatched. The CDR3 is 15 amino acids. CDR3 DNA: TGCGCCAGCAGCCACGGACAGGGTCAAGATCAGCCCCAGCATTTT. Its protein is CASSHGQGQDQPQHF.

The chain is built from TRBV4-1 and TRBJ1-4; the D is unclear. V gave up 1 base and J gave up 8 bases, with 8 bases separating them. Germline assignment: CDR1 MGHRA and CDR2 YSYEKL. The CDR3 has 13 residues. The chain's CDR3 is CASSQVRSEKLFF. CDR3 sequence (DNA): TGCGCCAGCAGCCAAGTCAGGTCCGAAAAACTGTTTTTT.

V gene TRBV12-5 combines with J gene TRBJ2-1, with D perhaps TRBD1 (6 bases). The germline V and J ends were trimmed by 1 base and 8 bases, with 12 bases remaining between them. Germline loops: CDR1 LGHNT, CDR2 FRNRAP. CDR3 length: 14 residues. The CDR3 here is CASGLGENRDEQFF. CDR3 in DNA: TGTGCTAGTGGTTTGGGGGAGAACAGGGATGAGCAGTTCTTC.

V and J are TRBV19 and TRBJ1-1, with a weak D call TRBD1 (5 bases). The CDR3 covers 14 residues. Between the trimmed V and J ends, which lost 8 bases and 3 bases, there was a span of 16 bases. Germline CDR1 reads LNHDA; CDR2 reads SQIVND (reference sequence). The CDR3 loop is CASHRDWGDTEAFF. CDR3 sequence (DNA): TGTGCCAGTCATCGGGACTGGGGGGACACTGAAGCTTTCTTT.

The V call is TRBV7-2, the J call TRBJ1-5, with 8 bases identical to TRBD1. J was trimmed by 5 bases and V by 3 bases; bases with no gene match: 6. CDR1 is SGHTA, CDR2 FQGNSA, per germline. This CDR3 has 15 amino acids. The CDR3 sequence is CASSFAGGADQPQHF. CDR3 DNA sequence: TGTGCCAGCAGCTTTGCAGGGGGCGCCGATCAGCCCCAGCATTTT.

This clone qualifies as medium-sized (0.01 to 0.1%). The chain employs TRBV27 and TRBJ2-1, with D tentatively TRBD2 (6 bases). V shed 4 bases and J shed 3 bases, with 10 bases lying between them. The CDR3 is 14 residues long. From germline, CDR1 is MNHEY and CDR2 SMNVEV (reference sequence). CDR3 amino acids: CASSSRDFYNEQFF. CDR3 coding DNA: TGTGCCAGCAGTTCCCGGGACTTCTACAATGAGCAGTTCTTC.

This rearrangement joins TRBV7-3 to TRBJ2-2; D is possibly TRBD1 (5 bases). This CDR3 has 13 amino acids. Germline V gene data show CDR1 as SGHTA and CDR2 as FQGTGA. The V gene lost 1 base and the J gene lost 6 bases, with 6 bases spanning the gap. As DNA, the CDR3 is TGTGCCAGCAGCTTAAAGGGGCCCGGGGAGCTGTTTTTT. Translating it yields CASSLKGPGELFF.

V and J are TRBV6-6 and TRBJ1-1, with D possibly matching TRBD1 (5 bases). Trimming took 4 bases from V and 6 from J, leaving 9 bases between them. CDR1 and CDR2 (germline): MNHNY, SVGAGI (reference sequence). CDR3 size: 12 residues. CDR3 sequence (DNA): TGTGCCAGCAGTTTTCAAGGGGCTGAAGCTTTCTTT. Translation: CASSFQGAEAFF.

This chain links TRBV7-2 with TRBJ1-5; no reliable D call. Germline assignment: CDR1 SGHTA and CDR2 FQGNSA. Trimming removed 1 base from V and 4 bases from J, with 5 bases in between. This CDR3 region has 13 residues. The CDR3 DNA reads TGTGCCAGCAGCTTAGACAAAAATCAGCCCCAGCATTTT. Translation: CASSLDKNQPQHF.

The V gene is TRBV19, the J gene TRBJ1-4; TRBD1 might be the D (6 bases). Germline values: CDR1 LNHDA, CDR2 SQIVND (reference sequence). CDR3 length: 15 residues. V was trimmed by 6 bases and J by 2 bases, leaving 13 bases between them. CDR3 protein: CASRRTGPTNEKLFF. As DNA, the CDR3 is TGTGCCAGTAGACGAACAGGGCCCACTAATGAAAAACTGTTTTTT.

The J gene is TRBJ1-1, the V gene TRBV6-6, with 7 positions matching TRBD1. The CDR3 runs to 16 residues. Trimming removed 2 bases from V and 1 base from J; junction bases left unmatched: 7. Germline loops: CDR1 MNHNY, CDR2 SVGAGI (reference sequence). The CDR3 nucleotides are TGTGCCAGCAGTTACCCTTTGACAGGGCCGAACACTGAAGCTTTCTTT. It translates to CASSYPLTGPNTEAFF.

This chain connects TRBV5-1 to TRBJ1-1, with 7 nucleotides matching TRBD1. The CDR3 contains 15 residues. Trimming took 0 bases from V and 1 from J; bases not matched to a gene: 3. In germline, CDR1 is SGHRS, CDR2 YFSETQ. CDR3 in amino acids: CASSLDPGGNTEAFF. Here the CDR3 DNA reads TGCGCCAGCAGCTTGGACCCAGGGGGGAACACTGAAGCTTTCTTT.

In this sample, this clone turned up once. This chain connects TRBV3-1 (or the pseudogene TRBV3-2) to TRBJ2-1; 11 nucleotides line up with TRBD2. The CDR3 runs to 16 residues. The J segment lost 1 base and the V segment lost 5 bases, leaving 4 bases of the junction unmatched. In germline, CDR1 is LGHDT, CDR2 YNNKEL (reference sequence). The CDR3 here is CASSLAGGVSYNEQFF. The CDR3 DNA reads as TGTGCCAGCAGCTTAGCGGGGGGGGTTTCCTACAATGAGCAGTTCTTC.

This clone was seen a single time. The rearrangement joins TRBV10-3 to TRBJ2-2; D unclear. The germline gives CDR1 ENHRY, CDR2 SYGVKD. The CDR3 totals 17 residues. V lost 0 bases to trimming and J lost 0 bases, with 11 bases between them. DNA for the CDR3: TGTGCCATCAGTGAGTCAGGCGGCGGAACGAACACCGGGGAGCTGTTTTTT. Its protein product is CAISESGGGTNTGELFF.

The V gene is TRBV4-1, the J gene TRBJ2-7, with D perhaps matching TRBD2 (5 bases). V lost 1 base, J lost 3 bases, and 10 bases lay in between. The CDR3 is made up of 14 amino acids. Germline V gene data show CDR1 as MGHRA and CDR2 as YSYEKL. The CDR3 sequence: CASSQGPTSYEQYF. For the CDR3, the DNA is TGCGCCAGCAGCCAAGGTCCCACTAGCTACGAGCAGTACTTC.